This entry lists 21 T cell receptor beta chains sequenced from one sample in a study of neurological immune-mediated disorders. TCRdb ran MiXCR on the 5' RACE reads and lists one entry per CDR3 protein. The sample contains 54,000 or so distinct CDR3 sequences, roughly 3.8% of which appear only once. The sample taken for sequencing was PBMCs. These receptors all come from a man aged 60 to 75 with multiple sclerosis.

This clonotype showed up many times. In DNA, the CDR3 is TGTGCCAGCAACCCCGGTTCCTCTGGAAACACCATATATTTT. This encodes CASNPGSSGNTIYF. The J gene is TRBJ1-3, the V gene TRBV11-2; no firm D call. The germline V gene has CDR1 SGHAT and CDR2 FQNNGV. V was shortened by 7 bases and J by 0 bases, with 10 bases between the two germline ends. This CDR3 comprises 14 residues.

This clonotype was detected a few times. This chain connects TRBV6-5 to TRBJ2-3, with TRBD2 matching 10 bases. This CDR3 is built from 13 residues. The junction had 4 bases not matched to a gene; V was cut back by 5 bases and J by 8 bases. Germline V CDR1 and CDR2: MNHEY, SVGAGI. The CDR3 reads CASSPLAGATQYF. The CDR3 DNA reads TGTGCCAGCAGTCCCCTAGCGGGAGCTACGCAGTATTTT.

This clonotype has at least ten counts. This chain links TRBV15 with TRBJ2-3, with D perhaps matching TRBD1 or TRBD2 (5 bases each). The CDR3 is made up of 14 amino acids. CDR1 LNHNV and CDR2 YYDKDF come from the germline V gene (reference sequence). Trimming removed 3 bases at V and 5 bases at J, with 12 bases between. DNA for the CDR3: TGTGCCACCAGCAGTCGGGGACCTCAAGATACGCAGTATTTT. Protein product: CATSSRGPQDTQYF.

This clonotype was detected only a few times. J is TRBJ2-4 and V is TRBV20-1; D remains ambiguous. Trimming removed 3 bases from V and 5 bases from J, with 8 bases in between. The CDR3 is 12 residues long. Germline V CDR1 and CDR2: DFQATT, SNEGSKA (reference sequence). CDR3 residues: CSARLTQNIQYF. Written as DNA, the CDR3 is TGCAGTGCTAGGTTAACCCAAAACATTCAGTACTTC.

This clonotype was seen repeatedly, ten times or more. J is TRBJ2-7 and V is TRBV20-1; 7 bases align to TRBD2. CDR3 length: 13 amino acids. Germline V gene sequence: CDR1 DFQATT, CDR2 SNEGSKA (reference sequence). The trim removed 5 bases at V and 0 bases at J, leaving 4 bases unmatched. In nucleotides, the CDR3 is TGCAGTGCTCAACGCGGGGGCTCCTACGAGCAGTACTTC. This translates into CSAQRGGSYEQYF.

This clonotype was observed many times. This chain joins TRBV20-1 and TRBJ2-5; 9 bases match TRBD2. The CDR3 consists of 15 residues. Germline-derived CDR1 and CDR2 are DFQATT and SNEGSKA (reference sequence). V gave up 5 bases and J gave up 4 bases; unmatched junction bases: 11. The CDR3 reads CSAGPPSGNRETQYF. The DNA of the CDR3 is TGCAGTGCTGGCCCCCCTAGCGGGAACCGAGAGACCCAGTACTTC.

This clonotype was counted ten times or more. The rearrangement links TRBV3-1 to TRBJ1-1; D unclear. This CDR3 region has 14 residues. V lost 0 bases, J lost 6 bases, and 11 bases lay in between. The V gene's germline CDR1 is LGHDT and CDR2 YNNKEL (reference sequence). CDR3 region: CASSQESEGSEAFF. The CDR3, as DNA: TGTGCCAGCAGCCAAGAATCGGAAGGGTCTGAAGCTTTCTTT.

This clonotype has a count of ten or more. The chain recombines TRBV3-1 with TRBJ2-1, with TRBD2 matching 9 bases. Per the germline V gene, CDR1 is LGHDT and CDR2 is YNNKEL (reference sequence). The trim removed 4 bases at V and 10 bases at J, leaving 11 bases unmatched. This CDR3 is built from 15 residues. CDR3 protein: CASSPQTPSGNEQFF. The CDR3 coding sequence is TGTGCCAGCAGCCCCCAAACACCTAGCGGGAACGAGCAGTTCTTC.

This clonotype occurred many times. This chain uses TRBV25-1 with TRBJ2-1, with TRBD2 as a possible D gene (6 bases). Germline V gene data show CDR1 as MGHDK and CDR2 as SYGVNS. The length of the CDR3 is 16 residues. V was cut by 3 bases and J by 3 bases, with 15 bases left in between. CDR3 sequence reads: CASSERTIGFYNEQFF. CDR3 bases: TGTGCCAGCAGTGAGAGGACTATTGGATTCTACAATGAGCAGTTCTTC.

This clonotype was picked up many times. V and J are TRBV20-1 and TRBJ1-1, with 10 bases identical to TRBD1. Trimming cost V 4 bases and J 5 bases; bases outside gene matches: 7. This CDR3 is built from 14 residues. The germline CDR1 and CDR2 sequences are DFQATT and SNEGSKA (reference sequence). CDR3 sequence: CSAKVGQGVTEAFF. The CDR3 region has the DNA TGCAGTGCTAAAGTCGGACAGGGGGTAACTGAAGCTTTCTTT.

Ten or more counts support this clonotype. The genes are TRBV5-1 and TRBJ1-1, with a possible D match to TRBD1 (5 bases). Trimming cost V 0 bases and J 0 bases, with 9 bases left between them. The CDR3 runs 15 residues. Germline CDR1 is SGHRS and CDR2 is YFSETQ. The CDR3 DNA is TGCGCCAGCAGCTTGGCCCAGGGTGTGAACACTGAAGCTTTCTTT. It yields the protein CASSLAQGVNTEAFF. Full variable domain (missing parts from reference TRBV5-1 and TRBJ1-1): KAGVTQTPRYLIKTRGQQVTLSCSPISGHRSVSWYQQTPGQGLQFLFEYFSETQRNKGNFPGRFSGRQFSNSRSEMNVSTLELGDSALYLCASSLAQGVNTEAFFGQGTRLTVV.

Ten or more counts support this clonotype. A single base separates this from a much larger clone, so it may be a read error. V is TRBV20-1 and J is TRBJ2-7, with 9 bases matching TRBD1. The CDR3 totals 14 residues. In germline, CDR1 is DFQATT, CDR2 SNEGSKA (reference sequence). As DNA, the CDR3 is TGCAGTGTCCCCCGGGACAGGGCTTCCTACGAGCGGTACTTC. It specifies CSVPRDRASYERYF.

This clonotype came up many times. The rearrangement links TRBV29-1 to TRBJ2-1; 11 positions match TRBD2. CDR1 and CDR2 (germline): SQVTM, ANQGSEA. The length of the CDR3 is 13 residues. The V segment lost 4 bases and the J segment 9 bases; nucleotides outside the gene matches: 5. CDR3 in DNA: TGCAGCGTTGGAACTAGCGGGAGATCTGAGCAGTTCTTC. Translated, it gives CSVGTSGRSEQFF.

This clonotype has a count of ten or more. The chain has TRBV20-1 and TRBJ2-4; TRBD2 matches 14 bases. Germline assignment: CDR1 DFQATT and CDR2 SNEGSKA (reference sequence). The J segment lost 0 bases and the V segment lost 5 bases, leaving 6 bases of the junction unmatched. The CDR3 is made up of 17 amino acids. The CDR3 reads CSAPGLAGGLAKNIQYF. The CDR3 DNA is TGCAGTGCTCCAGGACTAGCGGGGGGACTAGCCAAAAACATTCAGTACTTC.

This clonotype came up many times. This sequence joins TRBV27 and TRBJ1-2, with D uncertain. V dropped 6 bases and J dropped 4 bases, with 9 bases sitting between them. This CDR3 spans 12 amino acids. Per the germline V gene, CDR1 is MNHEY and CDR2 is SMNVEV (reference sequence). The CDR3 DNA reads as TGTGCCAGCAGCTCGGCGGGCTATGGCTACACCTTC. Residues: CASSSAGYGYTF.

This clonotype showed up many times. The chain links TRBV6-1 to TRBJ1-1, with 7 positions matching TRBD1. The V and J ends lost 4 bases and 0 bases, in that order; junction bases with no gene match: 14. The germline CDR1 and CDR2 sequences are MNHNS and SASEGT. This CDR3 comprises 18 residues. The CDR3 reads CASSVYRGQVRLNTEAFF. CDR3 in DNA: TGTGCCAGCAGTGTCTACCGAGGACAGGTTCGATTGAACACTGAAGCTTTCTTT.

This clonotype was detected many times. The chain links TRBV12-3 or TRBV12-4 to TRBJ2-3; D may be TRBD1 (7 bases). The CDR3 sequence is 15 residues long. Between the trimmed V and J ends, which lost 3 bases and 2 bases, there was a span of 12 bases. This CDR3 is CASSFGGTDTDTQYF. CDR3 nucleotides: TGTGCCAGCAGTTTTGGGGGGACAGACACAGATACGCAGTATTTT.

This clonotype was counted ten times or more. The chain uses TRBV29-1 and TRBJ1-3; D unresolved. The CDR3 runs to 14 residues. From germline, CDR1 is SQVTM and CDR2 ANQGSEA. Trimming shortened V by 2 bases and J by 0 bases, and 8 bases separated the two germline ends. CDR3 region: CSVELLLSGNTIYF. The CDR3 DNA reads as TGCAGCGTTGAACTTCTGCTCTCTGGAAACACCATATATTTT. Supplemented by reference TRBV29-1 and TRBJ1-3, the full variable domain reads SAVISQKPSRDICQRGTSLTIQCQVDSQVTMMFWYRQQPGQSLTLIATANQGSEATYESGFVIDKFPISRPNLTFSTLTVSNMSPEDSSIYLCSVELLLSGNTIYFGEGSWLTVV.

This clonotype was recorded many times. V and J are TRBV27 and TRBJ2-7; 10 bases match TRBD1. Trimming cost V 5 bases and J 2 bases; bases outside gene matches: 3. The germline V gene encodes CDR1 MNHEY and CDR2 SMNVEV (reference sequence). The CDR3 is made up of 14 amino acids. Here the CDR3 DNA reads TGTGCCAGCAGTCGGGGGACAGGGGCCTACGAGCAGTACTTC. Translating gives CASSRGTGAYEQYF.

This clonotype has ten or more counts. This chain connects TRBV20-1 to TRBJ1-1; 7 positions match TRBD1. V lost 4 bases, J lost 4 bases, and 12 bases stayed unmatched. From germline, CDR1 is DFQATT and CDR2 SNEGSKA (reference sequence). The CDR3 is 15 residues long. The CDR3 loop reads CSAKEETGASTEAFF. The DNA of the CDR3 is TGCAGTGCTAAAGAAGAAACAGGGGCGAGCACTGAAGCTTTCTTT.

This clonotype was picked up many times. This rearrangement joins TRBV7-9 to TRBJ1-3, with D possibly TRBD1 on 5 matching bases. Per germline, CDR1 SEHNR and CDR2 FQNEAQ (reference sequence). Trimming pared 3 bases from V and 4 bases from J, leaving 19 bases between. This CDR3 is 17 amino acids long. This chain's CDR3 is CASSFSRTFRGGNTIYF. The DNA for the CDR3 is TGTGCCAGCAGCTTCTCCCGGACCTTTAGGGGAGGAAACACCATATATTTT.